The following is a T cell receptor beta chain sequence with its context. This sample stems from a study of T cell changes during pregnancy in multiple sclerosis. Method: immunoSEQ multiplex PCR; TCRdb's copy keeps in-frame clones and lacks some. Here the sample spans fewer than 90,000 clones, over 85% being singletons. Unmatched junction bases numbered 6, after V lost 6 bases and J lost 2 bases. The CDR3 is 13 amino acids. The germline CDR1 and CDR2 sequences are SQVTM and ANQGSEA. The gene calls are TRBV29-1 and TRBJ2-7; TRBD1 matches at 8 bases. This receptor was taken from a female donor with multiple sclerosis, enrolled in a pregnancy study. The source material was peripheral blood, sampled in the first trimester of pregnancy. CDR3: CSVVGQGTYEQYF. As DNA, the CDR3 is TGCAGCGTCGTCGGACAGGGTACCTACGAGCAGTACTTC.